The T cell receptor (beta chain) described here comes from a study of blood T cell repertoires in COVID-19. For the study at large: Researchers got acute and convalescent COVID-19 samples from the United States, Italy and Spain.

Clones were sequenced by immunoSEQ multiplex PCR, and TCRdb holds only the in-frame ones, with some missing. This table has approximately 290,000 clones, approximately 85% appearing once. From germline, CDR1 is MNHEY and CDR2 SVGEGT. This CDR3 contains 12 residues. Trimming took 2 bases from V and 8 from J, leaving 7 bases between them. The sequencing sample was made of PBMCs or T cells enriched from blood (not recorded which). This receptor was identified in a woman aged 25 to 45 who had recovered from COVID-19. The V and J genes are TRBV6-2 or TRBV6-3 and TRBJ2-1; TRBD1 might be the D (5 bases). The CDR3 reads CASSYPGHEQFF. CDR3 nucleotides: TGTGCCAGCAGTTACCCAGGGCATGAGCAGTTCTTC.